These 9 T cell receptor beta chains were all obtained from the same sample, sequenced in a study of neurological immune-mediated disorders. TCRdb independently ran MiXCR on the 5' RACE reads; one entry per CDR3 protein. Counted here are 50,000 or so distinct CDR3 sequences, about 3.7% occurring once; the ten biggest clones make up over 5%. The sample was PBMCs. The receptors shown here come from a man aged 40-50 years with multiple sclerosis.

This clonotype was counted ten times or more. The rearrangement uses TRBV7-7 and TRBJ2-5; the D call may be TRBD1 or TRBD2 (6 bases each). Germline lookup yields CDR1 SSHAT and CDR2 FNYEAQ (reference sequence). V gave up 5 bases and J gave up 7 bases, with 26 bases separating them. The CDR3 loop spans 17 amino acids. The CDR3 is CASSVTGGQGPFRTQYF. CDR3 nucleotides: TGTGCCAGCAGCGTGACCGGAGGGCAGGGGCCGTTCCGGACCCAGTACTTC.

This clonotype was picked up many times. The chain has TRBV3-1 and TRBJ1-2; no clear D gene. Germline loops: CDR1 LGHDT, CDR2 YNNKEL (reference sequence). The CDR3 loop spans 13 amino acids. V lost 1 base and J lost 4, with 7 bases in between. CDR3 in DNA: TGTGCCAGCAGCCAAGGAAATTCCTATGGCTACACCTTC. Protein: CASSQGNSYGYTF.

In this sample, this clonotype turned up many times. Here the CDR3 reads CASSEGQGSISYEQYF. Written as DNA, the CDR3 is TGCGCCAGCAGCGAGGGGCAGGGGTCCATCTCCTACGAGCAGTACTTC. This chain joins TRBV5-1 and TRBJ2-7; D might be TRBD1 (6 bases). Trimming cost V 4 bases and J 0 bases, with 17 bases left between them. The CDR3 is 16 residues long. Germline V gene lookup returns CDR1 SGHRS and CDR2 YFSETQ.

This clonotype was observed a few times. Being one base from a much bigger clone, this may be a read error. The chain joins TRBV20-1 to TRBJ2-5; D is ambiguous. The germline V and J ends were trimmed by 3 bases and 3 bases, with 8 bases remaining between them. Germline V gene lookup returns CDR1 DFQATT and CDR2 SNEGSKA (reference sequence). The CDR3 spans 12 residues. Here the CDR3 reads CSASRKKETQYF. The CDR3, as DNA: TGCAGTGCTAGTCGGAAGAAAGAGACCCAGTACTTC.

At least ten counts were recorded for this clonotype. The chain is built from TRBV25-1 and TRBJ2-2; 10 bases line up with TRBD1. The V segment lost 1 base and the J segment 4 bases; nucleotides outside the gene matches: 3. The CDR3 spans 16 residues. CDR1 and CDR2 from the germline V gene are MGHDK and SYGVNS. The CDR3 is CASSEWTGGATGELFF. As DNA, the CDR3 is TGTGCCAGCAGTGAATGGACAGGGGGTGCCACCGGGGAGCTGTTTTTT.

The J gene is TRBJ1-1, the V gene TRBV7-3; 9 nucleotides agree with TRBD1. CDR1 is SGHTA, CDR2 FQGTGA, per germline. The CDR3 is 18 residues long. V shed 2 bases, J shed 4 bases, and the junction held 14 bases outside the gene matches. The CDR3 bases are TGTGCCAGCAGCTTACTCCCCCGGACGGGACAGGGAGGCACTGAAGCTTTCTTT. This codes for CASSLLPRTGQGGTEAFF.

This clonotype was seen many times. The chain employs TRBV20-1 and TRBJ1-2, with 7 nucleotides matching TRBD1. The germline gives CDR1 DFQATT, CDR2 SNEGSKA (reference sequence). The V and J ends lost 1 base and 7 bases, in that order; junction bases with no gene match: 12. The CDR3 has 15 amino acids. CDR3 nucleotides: TGCAGTGCTAGAGGGGACACCGAGGGGGCATCTGGCTACACCTTC. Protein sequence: CSARGDTEGASGYTF.

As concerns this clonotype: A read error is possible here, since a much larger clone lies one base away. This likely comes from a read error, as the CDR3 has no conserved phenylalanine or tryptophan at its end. The CDR3 nucleotides read TGCGCCAGTAGAAATCAGCCCCAGCATATT. Translating it yields CASRNQPQHI. The chain employs TRBV4-1 and TRBJ1-5; no clear D gene. This CDR3 is built from 10 residues. Trimming pared 9 bases from V and 4 bases from J, leaving 4 bases between. The V gene's germline CDR1 is MGHRA and CDR2 YSYEKL.

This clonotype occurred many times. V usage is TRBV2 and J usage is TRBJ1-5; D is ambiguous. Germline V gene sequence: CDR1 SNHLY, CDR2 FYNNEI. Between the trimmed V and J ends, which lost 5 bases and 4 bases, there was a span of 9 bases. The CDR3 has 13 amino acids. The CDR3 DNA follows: TGTGCCAGCAGTTGGACGGGGAATCAGCCCCAGCATTTT. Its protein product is CASSWTGNQPQHF.